These 30 T cell receptor beta chains share one sample of origin, sequenced in a study of Graves' ophthalmopathy and Graves' hyperthyroidism. Amplified TCR beta CDR3 regions were obtained using RNA transcripts as template. First-round RT-PCR with HTBI primers preceded a second-round multiplex PCR. TCRdb re-called the multiplex PCR reads with MiXCR, one entry per CDR3 protein. The sample comprises about 340,000 distinct CDR3 sequences, roughly 16% of which are singletons, and approximately 13% rests with the top ten. Sequenced sample: peripheral blood. These receptors were obtained from an adult man with Graves' ophthalmopathy.

This clonotype occurred many times. This chain connects TRBV24-1 to TRBJ2-7; tentatively, D is TRBD1 or TRBD2 (5 bases each). The CDR3 extends over 15 amino acids. V was clipped by 0 bases and J by 2 bases, with 10 bases between them. Germline CDR1 KGHDR, CDR2 SFDVKD. DNA for the CDR3: TGTGCCACCAGTGATTTGCGGGGCCCAACCTACGAGCAGTACTTC. Protein product: CATSDLRGPTYEQYF.

This clonotype has ten or more counts. Here the CDR3 DNA reads TGTGCCAGCAGCCAAGATCTTTCGGGACACCCCTATGGCTACACCTTC. Encoded protein: CASSQDLSGHPYGYTF. This chain links TRBV3-1 with TRBJ1-2, with a weak D call TRBD1 (6 bases). Germline V gives CDR1 LGHDT, CDR2 YNNKEL (reference sequence). The CDR3 runs to 16 residues. V lost 0 bases and J lost 4, with 15 bases in between.

This clonotype was observed at least ten times. The V gene is TRBV20-1, the J gene TRBJ2-7; perhaps TRBD1 as D (6 bases). Germline-derived CDR1 and CDR2 are DFQATT and SNEGSKA (reference sequence). Trimming took off 3 bases at V and 1 base at J, with 19 bases between the two ends. The CDR3 runs to 16 residues. This CDR3 is CSASLARTVLSYEQYF. CDR3 sequence (DNA): TGCAGTGCTAGTTTGGCGAGGACAGTTCTTTCCTACGAGCAGTACTTC.

This clonotype has at least ten counts. V usage is TRBV6-2 or TRBV6-3 and J usage is TRBJ1-1, with D unresolved. V was clipped by 5 bases and J by 4 bases, with 14 bases between them. The CDR3 is 14 residues long. The germline V gene encodes CDR1 MNHEY and CDR2 SVGEGT. This CDR3 is CASSHGYRSTEAFF. CDR3 nucleotides: TGTGCCAGCAGTCACGGATATAGGAGCACTGAAGCTTTCTTT.

Ten or more counts support this clonotype. This rearrangement joins TRBV27 to TRBJ2-7, with 8 bases identical to TRBD1. V trimming: 3 bases; J trimming: 2 bases; junction bases outside the gene matches: 6. Germline assignment: CDR1 MNHEY and CDR2 SMNVEV (reference sequence). The CDR3 length is 15 residues. This chain's CDR3 is CASSFRGQEAYEQYF. As DNA, the CDR3 is TGTGCCAGCAGTTTTCGGGGACAGGAAGCCTACGAGCAGTACTTC.

This clonotype was seen at least ten times. The gene calls are TRBV2 and TRBJ2-5; D not certain. Trimming cost V 5 bases and J 10 bases, with 11 bases left between them. CDR3 length: 11 residues. The V gene's germline CDR1 is SNHLY and CDR2 FYNNEI. In DNA form, the CDR3 reads TGTGCCAGCAGTACTGGCCCAGACCAGTACTTC. Amino acid sequence: CASSTGPDQYF.

This clonotype was seen repeatedly, ten times or more. The rearrangement joins TRBV28 to TRBJ1-5; a possible D gene is TRBD1 (5 bases). V was cut by 4 bases and J by 0 bases, with 16 bases left in between. Germline V gene sequence: CDR1 MDHEN, CDR2 SYDVKM. The CDR3 is 17 amino acids. Written as DNA, the CDR3 is TGTGCCAGCAGTTCAACCCCTCTAGGGGCTAGCAATCAGCCCCAGCATTTT. This gives the protein CASSSTPLGASNQPQHF.

This clonotype came up many times. This chain uses TRBV5-8 with TRBJ1-2, with D tentatively TRBD1 (6 bases). Deletions cut 7 bases from V and 2 bases from J, with 15 bases between. Germline V gives CDR1 SGHTS, CDR2 YDEGEE. The CDR3 totals 14 residues. CDR3 amino acids: CASVIGGWNYGYTF. DNA for the CDR3: TGTGCCAGCGTCATTGGGGGCTGGAACTATGGCTACACCTTC.

This clonotype was seen ten or more times. The chain recombines TRBV30 with TRBJ2-2; a weak D match, TRBD2 (6 bases). CDR1 and CDR2 from the germline V gene are GTSNPN and SVGIG (reference sequence). The CDR3 is 12 amino acids. Trimming removed 1 base at V and 8 bases at J, with 8 bases between. CDR3 in amino acids: CAWSGRGGELFF. CDR3 DNA: TGTGCCTGGAGTGGGAGGGGAGGGGAGCTGTTTTTT. The variable domain in full, with the rest retrieved from reference TRBV30 and TRBJ2-2, is SQTIHQWPATLVQPVGSPLSLECTVEGTSNPNLYWYRQAAGRGLQLLFYSVGIGQISSEVPQNLSASRPQDRQFILSSKKLLLSDSGFYLCAWSGRGGELFFGEGSRLTVL.

V and J are TRBV28 and TRBJ2-7; 10 nucleotides agree with TRBD2. Trimming took 5 bases from V and 5 from J; bases not matched to a gene: 15. Germline assignment: CDR1 MDHEN and CDR2 SYDVKM. The CDR3 is 17 residues long. CDR3 protein: CASSNLAGDPARNEQYF. The CDR3 nucleotides are TGTGCCAGCAGTAATCTAGCGGGAGACCCTGCCCGAAACGAGCAGTACTTC.

There are many counts of this clonotype. The chain couples TRBV5-1 to TRBJ2-5; perhaps TRBD1 as D (5 bases). Germline V lookup: CDR1 SGHRS, CDR2 YFSETQ. With 1 base removed from V and 3 bases from J, the gap between germline ends came to 13 bases. The CDR3 extends over 15 amino acids. The CDR3: CASSLRVLGEETQYF. As DNA, the CDR3 is TGCGCCAGCAGCTTGAGGGTCTTAGGGGAAGAGACCCAGTACTTC.

This clonotype occurred many times. The chain links TRBV29-1 to TRBJ2-5; unclear D gene. The CDR3 sequence is 16 residues long. Germline assignment: CDR1 SQVTM and CDR2 ANQGSEA. V lost 6 bases, J lost 2 bases, and 22 bases lay in between. The CDR3 DNA reads as TGCAGCGTGGCCCATAGTTGGGAATTAGGGCAAGAGACCCAGTACTTC. Its protein is CSVAHSWELGQETQYF.

This clonotype was counted ten times or more. The chain is built from TRBV24-1 and TRBJ1-2; tentative D call: TRBD1 (5 bases). The V gene lost 4 bases and the J gene lost 5 bases, with 13 bases spanning the gap. This CDR3 is built from 14 residues. CDR1 is KGHDR and CDR2 is SFDVKD in the germline V gene. CDR3 residues: CATSDPGTDYGYTF. DNA for the CDR3: TGTGCCACCAGTGACCCCGGGACTGATTATGGCTACACCTTC.

At least ten counts were recorded for this clonotype. The chain recombines TRBV7-2 with TRBJ2-7; 8 bases align to TRBD1. V lost 2 bases to trimming and J lost 7 bases; unmatched junction nucleotides: 7. Germline V CDR1 and CDR2: SGHTA, FQGNSA. The CDR3 has 14 amino acids. In DNA, the CDR3 is TGTGCCAGCAGCTTATTCCAGGGGGCAGGGGAGCAGTACTTC. This translates into CASSLFQGAGEQYF.

This clonotype was found many times. The V call is TRBV28, the J call TRBJ2-7, with 10 nucleotides matching TRBD1. The CDR3 is 16 amino acids. Per the germline V gene, CDR1 is MDHEN and CDR2 is SYDVKM. Trimming removed 4 bases from V and 2 bases from J; junction bases left unmatched: 8. The CDR3 region has the DNA TGTGCCAGCAGTTCCCCCCGAGGACAGGGGGCCTACGAGCAGTACTTC. Encoded protein: CASSSPRGQGAYEQYF.

At least ten counts were recorded for this clonotype. The chain is built from TRBV7-2 and TRBJ2-5; 9 bases map to TRBD1. Trimming at V came to 5 bases and at J to 5 bases, leaving 6 bases not matched to a gene. The CDR3 loop spans 14 amino acids. Germline values: CDR1 SGHTA, CDR2 FQGNSA. The CDR3 reads CASSRYRGQETQYF. The DNA for the CDR3 is TGTGCCAGCAGCAGATACAGGGGGCAGGAGACCCAGTACTTC.

This clonotype was seen repeatedly, ten times or more. The chain carries TRBV28 and TRBJ2-6, with 7 bases matching TRBD1. CDR1 and CDR2 (germline): MDHEN, SYDVKM. Trimming removed 5 bases from V and 1 base from J; junction bases left unmatched: 8. The CDR3 contains 17 residues. The CDR3 loop is CASSKWTGRSGANVLTF. In DNA form, the CDR3 reads TGTGCCAGCAGTAAGTGGACAGGTCGTTCTGGGGCCAACGTCCTGACTTTC. The full variable domain, with the rest looked up from reference TRBV28 and TRBJ2-6, is DVKVTQSSRYLVKRTGEKVFLECVQDMDHENMFWYRQDPGLGLRLIYFSYDVKMKEKGDIPEGYSVSREKKERFSLILESASTNQTSMYLCASSKWTGRSGANVLTFGAGSRLTVL.

At least ten counts were recorded for this clonotype. The chain combines TRBV29-1 with TRBJ2-5, with D possibly TRBD2 on 6 matching bases. There are 12 residues in the CDR3. The germline V gene has CDR1 SQVTM and CDR2 ANQGSEA. Trimming removed 6 bases at V and 1 base at J, with 9 bases between. CDR3 sequence: CSVGTSQETQYF. CDR3 in DNA: TGCAGCGTCGGGACTTCCCAAGAGACCCAGTACTTC.

This clonotype was counted ten times or more. The chain recombines TRBV10-1 with TRBJ2-7, with 15 bases that match TRBD2. In germline, CDR1 is WNHNN, CDR2 SYGVQD (reference sequence). J was trimmed by 6 bases and V by 5 bases; bases with no gene match: 2. The CDR3 spans 14 residues. The CDR3 region is CASSTGLAGGEQYF. CDR3 sequence (DNA): TGCGCCAGCAGTACGGGACTAGCGGGAGGCGAGCAGTACTTC.

This clonotype was detected ten times or more. J is TRBJ1-1 and V is TRBV6-5; D is unclear. V gave up 4 bases and J gave up 4 bases, with 16 bases separating them. The CDR3 covers 15 residues. The germline V gene has CDR1 MNHEY and CDR2 SVGAGI. As DNA, the CDR3 is TGTGCCAGCAGTTCCATATCGAGGGCGGGCACTGAAGCTTTCTTT. Protein: CASSSISRAGTEAFF.

This clonotype was found many times. The chain uses TRBV13 and TRBJ2-2, with 12 bases matching TRBD2. The V gene's germline CDR1 is PRHDT and CDR2 FYEKMQ (reference sequence). The ends lost 6 bases at V and 6 bases at J; junction bases unmatched: 11. The CDR3 is 17 amino acids. The CDR3 protein is CASSSTLTSGGPGELFF. The CDR3 nucleotides are TGTGCCAGCAGTTCTACCCTGACTAGCGGGGGCCCCGGGGAGCTGTTTTTT.

In its sample, this clonotype was seen many times. J is TRBJ1-2 and V is TRBV20-1; 10 nucleotides match TRBD1. V shed 6 bases, J shed 3 bases, and the junction held 7 bases outside the gene matches. This CDR3 has 14 residues. Germline CDR1 reads DFQATT; CDR2 reads SNEGSKA (reference sequence). The CDR3 reads CSAYDRGPDYGYTF. Written as DNA, the CDR3 is TGCAGTGCCTACGACAGGGGGCCGGACTATGGCTACACCTTC.

This clonotype was seen repeatedly, ten times or more. This chain links TRBV9 with TRBJ2-2; D gene unclear. This CDR3 contains 17 residues. Trimming shortened V by 0 bases and J by 6 bases, and 18 bases separated the two germline ends. CDR1 is SGDLS and CDR2 is YYNGEE in the germline V gene. The CDR3 DNA reads TGTGCCAGCAGCGTAGAACCCAGGAGAACAGTCGCCGGGGAGCTGTTTTTT. Its protein is CASSVEPRRTVAGELFF.

This clonotype was found many times. The V call is TRBV4-2, the J call TRBJ2-5; D ambiguous. The CDR3 consists of 13 residues. Per germline, CDR1 LGHNA and CDR2 YNFKEQ. Deletions cut 0 bases from V and 4 bases from J, with 6 bases between. In DNA form, the CDR3 reads TGTGCCAGCAGCCAAGAAGAGCTAGAGACCCAGTACTTC. Translation gives CASSQEELETQYF.

The sample holds many counts of this clonotype. The chain couples TRBV6-5 to TRBJ2-5, with D unclear. Trimming cost V 0 bases and J 1 base, with 12 bases left between them. Germline CDR1 and CDR2: MNHEY and SVGAGI. This CDR3 is 16 amino acids long. DNA of the CDR3: TGTGCCAGCAGTTACTCGAATGCCCCAGGCCAAGAGACCCAGTACTTC. Encoded protein: CASSYSNAPGQETQYF.

This clonotype was detected many times. The CDR3 DNA reads TGTGCCAGCAGACTGACGGGACAGGGGGCTTTTGGCTACACCTTC. It translates to CASRLTGQGAFGYTF. The chain is built from TRBV27 and TRBJ1-2; the match to TRBD1 covers 12 bases. The ends lost 6 bases at V and 7 bases at J; junction bases unmatched: 9. The CDR3 contains 15 residues. Germline CDR1 reads MNHEY; CDR2 reads SMNVEV (reference sequence).

On this clonotype itself: The junction departs from the called germline gene at one end, perhaps through a read error. This chain links TRBV3-1 with TRBJ2-7, with D tentatively TRBD1 (6 bases). The CDR3 runs 14 residues. The V gene's germline CDR1 is LGHDT and CDR2 YNNKEL (reference sequence). CDR3 in DNA: TGTGCCAGCAGCCAACCGGACAGAGCCTACGAGCAGTCCTTC. As protein: CASSQPDRAYEQSF.

This clonotype was seen only a few times. The chain uses TRBV2 and TRBJ2-5; 8 nucleotides agree with TRBD2. V was pared by 7 bases and J by 5 bases, with 6 bases of the junction left unmatched. Germline V CDR1 and CDR2: SNHLY, FYNNEI. The CDR3 spans 13 residues. CDR3 loop: CASTLGLVETQYF. The CDR3 nucleotides read TGTGCCAGCACCCTGGGACTAGTTGAGACCCAGTACTTC.

The table lists this clonotype with a count of one. The chain links TRBV6-2 or TRBV6-3 to TRBJ2-2; D is unclear. The V end lost 7 bases, the J end lost 2 bases, and 8 bases lay between the germline ends. This CDR3 comprises 13 residues. Germline CDR1 is MNHEY and CDR2 is SVGEGT. DNA of the CDR3: TGTGCCAGCAAATTCGGTAACACCGGGGAGCTGTTTTTT. Protein: CASKFGNTGELFF.

This clonotype was recorded many times. V is TRBV20-1 and J is TRBJ2-5; 9 bases map to TRBD2. Trimming removed 6 bases from V and 6 bases from J; junction bases left unmatched: 11. Germline CDR1 DFQATT, CDR2 SNEGSKA (reference sequence). The CDR3 sequence is 14 residues long. CDR3 DNA sequence: TGCAGTGCCAAACCCTTAGCGGGAGTGAAGACCCAGTACTTC. Protein product: CSAKPLAGVKTQYF.